Given below is one T cell receptor (beta chain) in context. This clone has more than one count but fewer than ten. No antigen is known for it. No per-base quality is available; no much larger clone lies one base away. From cysteine to phenylalanine, the CDR3 is 16 amino acids long. CDR3 DNA only is kept here, 48 bases in frame from base 1. Via the germline V gene, CDR1 is SGHAT and CDR2 FQNNGV. Trimming accounts for 3 bases at V and 2 bases at J, while the number of junction bases matched to no gene is 5. This record comes from a study of blood T cell repertoires in COVID-19 (TCRdb year 2020). About the investigation overall: Collaborator samples came from the United States, Italy and Spain and covered acute and convalescent phases of COVID-19. Deeply sampled blood TCRbeta repertoires from subjects exposed to, actively infected with, or recovered from COVID-19 were included in the dataset. Where available, HLA class I and class II types were taken from metadata supplied by the sample provider and were not determined by assay-based typing. Nearly every sample came with metadata listing a de-identified subject ID, COVID-19 status, age in years and sex. The repertoires were released in a freely available public database intended as a resource for research on the immune response to SARS-CoV-2. The prospective study material was composed of cDNA or gDNA derived from T cells, B-cell-depleted T cells, or PBMCs. Samples were obtained from the ongoing ImmuneRACE study (first 160 participants) and from some 1,300 subjects provided by 6 global collaborators.

At one collaborating source in Seattle, patients were enrolled during active infection and were followed longitudinally through the course of disease. Whole blood was collected in K2EDTA tubes by collaborating institutions according to the institutions' own protocols. For TCRbeta analysis, collaborators shipped samples in one of three forms: frozen whole blood, isolated PBMCs, or DNA extracted from either of those sample types. The immunoSEQ Assay, a bias-controlled multiplex PCR, was used to amplify TCRbeta CDR3 regions from genomic DNA. From the authors' description of their analysis: Nucleated cell counts per sample were estimated from amplification of reference gene primers within the assay. Sequence reads were collapsed and filtered to measure the absolute abundance of every unique TCRbeta CDR3 rearrangement. For each sample, productive Simpson clonality was calculated as the square root of Simpson's diversity index over productive rearrangements. The source is immuneACCESS, and TCRdb retained only in-frame sequences with V and J called. Part of the clones is not carried over; for the studies checked, unresolved V genes explain less than half of this, and the remainder is unexplained. The DNA gave D and trimming, while V, J and clone size come from that table. In this sample the table shows about 97,000 clones, approximately 86% of which occur a single time. Of the sample, approximately 5% is held by the ten largest clones.

Here is what the overall study found, with its caveats: Clinical and demographic metadata were provided uncurated, with the amount varying by source and participant.

Sequenced input: peripheral blood. The origin of this receptor is a woman between 50 and 59 years old with COVID-19, enrolled during active disease. The chain uses TRBV11-2 and TRBJ2-2, and 8 bases in between align with TRBD2. CDR3 region: CASSFGSGTNTGELFF. The DNA is TGTGCCAGCAGCTTTGGTAGCGGGACTAACACCGGGGAGCTGTTTTTT.